This passage covers 10 T cell receptor beta chains from one sample sequenced in a study of Ad26.COV2.S vaccination and SARS-CoV-2 variants. The protocol was immunoSEQ multiplex PCR, while the TCRdb copy is restricted to in-frame clones and leaves out a portion. This sample has some 180,000 clones, with around nine tenths found just once. This specimen consisted of peripheral blood, obtained after recovery from COVID-19. These receptors came from a human donor who had recovered from COVID-19.

This chain joins TRBV9 and TRBJ2-3; possibly TRBD1 for D (5 bases). V lost 3 bases and J 8 bases, leaving 10 bases between the germline ends. Germline V gene sequence: CDR1 SGDLS, CDR2 YYNGEE. This CDR3 comprises 12 residues. The CDR3 nucleotides read TGTGCCAGCAGCGCTTTGCAGGGTACGCAGTATTTT. Translating it yields CASSALQGTQYF.

The DNA for the CDR3 is TGCAGCGTTGAACCGCGACAGGAGAAGAACACTGAAGCTTTCTTT. Encoded protein: CSVEPRQEKNTEAFF. The chain links TRBV29-1 to TRBJ1-1; maybe TRBD1 (6 bases). CDR1 is SQVTM, CDR2 ANQGSEA, per germline. This CDR3 is 15 amino acids long. With 2 bases removed from V and 1 base from J, the gap between germline ends came to 14 bases.

The chain couples TRBV27 to TRBJ2-6; D might be TRBD1 or TRBD2, each matching 5 bases. Germline V gives CDR1 MNHEY, CDR2 SMNVEV (reference sequence). This CDR3 comprises 16 residues. V lost 10 bases and J lost 3, with 19 bases in between. The CDR3 spells CATLGWGFGGANVLTF. Written as DNA, the CDR3 is TGTGCCACTCTTGGTTGGGGGTTTGGTGGGGCCAACGTCCTGACTTTC.

The rearrangement uses TRBV6-1 and TRBJ2-7, with TRBD1 as a possible D gene (5 bases). The CDR3 has 16 amino acids. In germline, CDR1 is MNHNS, CDR2 SASEGT. Trimming removed 2 bases from V and 4 bases from J, with 18 bases in between. DNA for the CDR3: TGTGCCAGCAGTGAAAGGGCAGGGTATGTAGAATACGAGCAGTACTTC. Translation gives CASSERAGYVEYEQYF.

The chain joins TRBV19 to TRBJ2-7; 7 bases match TRBD2. Germline CDR1 and CDR2: LNHDA and SQIVND (reference sequence). The CDR3 is 15 amino acids. Unmatched junction bases numbered 7, after V lost 3 bases and J lost 2 bases. CDR3 region: CASSIRSGEAYEQYF. Written as DNA, the CDR3 is TGTGCCAGTAGTATTCGGAGCGGGGAGGCCTACGAGCAGTACTTC.

This clone occurred once. This rearrangement joins TRBV7-3 to TRBJ2-1; TRBD2 matches 13 bases. The V and J ends lost 2 bases and 5 bases, in that order; junction bases with no gene match: 12. Germline loops: CDR1 SGHTA, CDR2 FQGTGA. CDR3 length: 19 amino acids. The CDR3 coding sequence is TGTGCCAGCAGCTTAGGGACTAGCGGGGAGGGGGAAACAAACAATGAGCAGTTCTTC. Amino acids: CASSLGTSGEGETNNEQFF.

The chain employs TRBV6-5 and TRBJ1-4; D may be TRBD1 (5 bases). V lost 6 bases, J lost 5 bases, and 10 bases lay in between. Germline V lookup: CDR1 MNHEY, CDR2 SVGAGI. This CDR3 region has 13 residues. CDR3 sequence: CASRAGSNEKLFF. DNA for the CDR3: TGTGCCAGCAGGGCAGGGTCCAATGAAAAACTGTTTTTT.

The genes are TRBV9 and TRBJ1-1; possible D gene TRBD1, 6 bases. This CDR3 contains 15 residues. Between the trimmed V and J ends, which lost 6 bases and 1 base, there was a span of 16 bases. Germline CDR1 reads SGDLS; CDR2 reads YYNGEE. CDR3 sequence reads: CASTSQGQANTEAFF. The CDR3 nucleotides are TGTGCCAGCACCTCCCAGGGGCAGGCGAACACTGAAGCTTTCTTT. The complete variable domain, with remaining parts taken from reference TRBV9 and TRBJ1-1, reads DSGVTQTPKHLITATGQRVTLRCSPRSGDLSVYWYQQSLDQGLQFLIQYYNGEERAKGNILERFSAQQFPDLHSELNLSSLELGDSALYFCASTSQGQANTEAFFGQGTRLTVV.

This chain links TRBV3-1 (or the pseudogene TRBV3-2) with TRBJ2-3; D gene ambiguous. Germline CDR1 reads LGHDT; CDR2 reads YNNKEL (reference sequence). The CDR3 spans 14 residues. Trimming cost V 7 bases and J 8 bases, with 19 bases left between them. The CDR3 reads CASNRAPRASTQYF. The CDR3, as DNA: TGTGCCAGCAACCGGGCCCCAAGAGCGAGTACGCAGTATTTT.

The rearrangement joins TRBV5-1 to TRBJ2-5; TRBD1 matches at 9 bases. This CDR3 is 15 amino acids long. Germline CDR1 and CDR2: SGHRS and YFSETQ. The ends lost 0 bases at V and 4 bases at J; junction bases unmatched: 4. CDR3 DNA: TGCGCCAGCAGCTTGGAAGGGACAGGGCGAGAGACCCAGTACTTC. This gives the protein CASSLEGTGRETQYF.